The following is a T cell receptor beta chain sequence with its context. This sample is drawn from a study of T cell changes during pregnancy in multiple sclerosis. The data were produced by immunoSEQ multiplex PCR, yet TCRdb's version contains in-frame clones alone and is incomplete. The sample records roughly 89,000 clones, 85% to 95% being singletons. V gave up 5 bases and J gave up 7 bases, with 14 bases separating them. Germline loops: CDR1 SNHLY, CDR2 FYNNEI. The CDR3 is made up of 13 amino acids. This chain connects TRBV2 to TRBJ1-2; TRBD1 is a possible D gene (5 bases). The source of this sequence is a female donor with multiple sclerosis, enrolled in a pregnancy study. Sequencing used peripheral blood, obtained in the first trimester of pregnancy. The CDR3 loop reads CASSITQGGGYTF. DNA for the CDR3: TGTGCCAGCAGTATAACCCAGGGTGGTGGCTACACCTTC.